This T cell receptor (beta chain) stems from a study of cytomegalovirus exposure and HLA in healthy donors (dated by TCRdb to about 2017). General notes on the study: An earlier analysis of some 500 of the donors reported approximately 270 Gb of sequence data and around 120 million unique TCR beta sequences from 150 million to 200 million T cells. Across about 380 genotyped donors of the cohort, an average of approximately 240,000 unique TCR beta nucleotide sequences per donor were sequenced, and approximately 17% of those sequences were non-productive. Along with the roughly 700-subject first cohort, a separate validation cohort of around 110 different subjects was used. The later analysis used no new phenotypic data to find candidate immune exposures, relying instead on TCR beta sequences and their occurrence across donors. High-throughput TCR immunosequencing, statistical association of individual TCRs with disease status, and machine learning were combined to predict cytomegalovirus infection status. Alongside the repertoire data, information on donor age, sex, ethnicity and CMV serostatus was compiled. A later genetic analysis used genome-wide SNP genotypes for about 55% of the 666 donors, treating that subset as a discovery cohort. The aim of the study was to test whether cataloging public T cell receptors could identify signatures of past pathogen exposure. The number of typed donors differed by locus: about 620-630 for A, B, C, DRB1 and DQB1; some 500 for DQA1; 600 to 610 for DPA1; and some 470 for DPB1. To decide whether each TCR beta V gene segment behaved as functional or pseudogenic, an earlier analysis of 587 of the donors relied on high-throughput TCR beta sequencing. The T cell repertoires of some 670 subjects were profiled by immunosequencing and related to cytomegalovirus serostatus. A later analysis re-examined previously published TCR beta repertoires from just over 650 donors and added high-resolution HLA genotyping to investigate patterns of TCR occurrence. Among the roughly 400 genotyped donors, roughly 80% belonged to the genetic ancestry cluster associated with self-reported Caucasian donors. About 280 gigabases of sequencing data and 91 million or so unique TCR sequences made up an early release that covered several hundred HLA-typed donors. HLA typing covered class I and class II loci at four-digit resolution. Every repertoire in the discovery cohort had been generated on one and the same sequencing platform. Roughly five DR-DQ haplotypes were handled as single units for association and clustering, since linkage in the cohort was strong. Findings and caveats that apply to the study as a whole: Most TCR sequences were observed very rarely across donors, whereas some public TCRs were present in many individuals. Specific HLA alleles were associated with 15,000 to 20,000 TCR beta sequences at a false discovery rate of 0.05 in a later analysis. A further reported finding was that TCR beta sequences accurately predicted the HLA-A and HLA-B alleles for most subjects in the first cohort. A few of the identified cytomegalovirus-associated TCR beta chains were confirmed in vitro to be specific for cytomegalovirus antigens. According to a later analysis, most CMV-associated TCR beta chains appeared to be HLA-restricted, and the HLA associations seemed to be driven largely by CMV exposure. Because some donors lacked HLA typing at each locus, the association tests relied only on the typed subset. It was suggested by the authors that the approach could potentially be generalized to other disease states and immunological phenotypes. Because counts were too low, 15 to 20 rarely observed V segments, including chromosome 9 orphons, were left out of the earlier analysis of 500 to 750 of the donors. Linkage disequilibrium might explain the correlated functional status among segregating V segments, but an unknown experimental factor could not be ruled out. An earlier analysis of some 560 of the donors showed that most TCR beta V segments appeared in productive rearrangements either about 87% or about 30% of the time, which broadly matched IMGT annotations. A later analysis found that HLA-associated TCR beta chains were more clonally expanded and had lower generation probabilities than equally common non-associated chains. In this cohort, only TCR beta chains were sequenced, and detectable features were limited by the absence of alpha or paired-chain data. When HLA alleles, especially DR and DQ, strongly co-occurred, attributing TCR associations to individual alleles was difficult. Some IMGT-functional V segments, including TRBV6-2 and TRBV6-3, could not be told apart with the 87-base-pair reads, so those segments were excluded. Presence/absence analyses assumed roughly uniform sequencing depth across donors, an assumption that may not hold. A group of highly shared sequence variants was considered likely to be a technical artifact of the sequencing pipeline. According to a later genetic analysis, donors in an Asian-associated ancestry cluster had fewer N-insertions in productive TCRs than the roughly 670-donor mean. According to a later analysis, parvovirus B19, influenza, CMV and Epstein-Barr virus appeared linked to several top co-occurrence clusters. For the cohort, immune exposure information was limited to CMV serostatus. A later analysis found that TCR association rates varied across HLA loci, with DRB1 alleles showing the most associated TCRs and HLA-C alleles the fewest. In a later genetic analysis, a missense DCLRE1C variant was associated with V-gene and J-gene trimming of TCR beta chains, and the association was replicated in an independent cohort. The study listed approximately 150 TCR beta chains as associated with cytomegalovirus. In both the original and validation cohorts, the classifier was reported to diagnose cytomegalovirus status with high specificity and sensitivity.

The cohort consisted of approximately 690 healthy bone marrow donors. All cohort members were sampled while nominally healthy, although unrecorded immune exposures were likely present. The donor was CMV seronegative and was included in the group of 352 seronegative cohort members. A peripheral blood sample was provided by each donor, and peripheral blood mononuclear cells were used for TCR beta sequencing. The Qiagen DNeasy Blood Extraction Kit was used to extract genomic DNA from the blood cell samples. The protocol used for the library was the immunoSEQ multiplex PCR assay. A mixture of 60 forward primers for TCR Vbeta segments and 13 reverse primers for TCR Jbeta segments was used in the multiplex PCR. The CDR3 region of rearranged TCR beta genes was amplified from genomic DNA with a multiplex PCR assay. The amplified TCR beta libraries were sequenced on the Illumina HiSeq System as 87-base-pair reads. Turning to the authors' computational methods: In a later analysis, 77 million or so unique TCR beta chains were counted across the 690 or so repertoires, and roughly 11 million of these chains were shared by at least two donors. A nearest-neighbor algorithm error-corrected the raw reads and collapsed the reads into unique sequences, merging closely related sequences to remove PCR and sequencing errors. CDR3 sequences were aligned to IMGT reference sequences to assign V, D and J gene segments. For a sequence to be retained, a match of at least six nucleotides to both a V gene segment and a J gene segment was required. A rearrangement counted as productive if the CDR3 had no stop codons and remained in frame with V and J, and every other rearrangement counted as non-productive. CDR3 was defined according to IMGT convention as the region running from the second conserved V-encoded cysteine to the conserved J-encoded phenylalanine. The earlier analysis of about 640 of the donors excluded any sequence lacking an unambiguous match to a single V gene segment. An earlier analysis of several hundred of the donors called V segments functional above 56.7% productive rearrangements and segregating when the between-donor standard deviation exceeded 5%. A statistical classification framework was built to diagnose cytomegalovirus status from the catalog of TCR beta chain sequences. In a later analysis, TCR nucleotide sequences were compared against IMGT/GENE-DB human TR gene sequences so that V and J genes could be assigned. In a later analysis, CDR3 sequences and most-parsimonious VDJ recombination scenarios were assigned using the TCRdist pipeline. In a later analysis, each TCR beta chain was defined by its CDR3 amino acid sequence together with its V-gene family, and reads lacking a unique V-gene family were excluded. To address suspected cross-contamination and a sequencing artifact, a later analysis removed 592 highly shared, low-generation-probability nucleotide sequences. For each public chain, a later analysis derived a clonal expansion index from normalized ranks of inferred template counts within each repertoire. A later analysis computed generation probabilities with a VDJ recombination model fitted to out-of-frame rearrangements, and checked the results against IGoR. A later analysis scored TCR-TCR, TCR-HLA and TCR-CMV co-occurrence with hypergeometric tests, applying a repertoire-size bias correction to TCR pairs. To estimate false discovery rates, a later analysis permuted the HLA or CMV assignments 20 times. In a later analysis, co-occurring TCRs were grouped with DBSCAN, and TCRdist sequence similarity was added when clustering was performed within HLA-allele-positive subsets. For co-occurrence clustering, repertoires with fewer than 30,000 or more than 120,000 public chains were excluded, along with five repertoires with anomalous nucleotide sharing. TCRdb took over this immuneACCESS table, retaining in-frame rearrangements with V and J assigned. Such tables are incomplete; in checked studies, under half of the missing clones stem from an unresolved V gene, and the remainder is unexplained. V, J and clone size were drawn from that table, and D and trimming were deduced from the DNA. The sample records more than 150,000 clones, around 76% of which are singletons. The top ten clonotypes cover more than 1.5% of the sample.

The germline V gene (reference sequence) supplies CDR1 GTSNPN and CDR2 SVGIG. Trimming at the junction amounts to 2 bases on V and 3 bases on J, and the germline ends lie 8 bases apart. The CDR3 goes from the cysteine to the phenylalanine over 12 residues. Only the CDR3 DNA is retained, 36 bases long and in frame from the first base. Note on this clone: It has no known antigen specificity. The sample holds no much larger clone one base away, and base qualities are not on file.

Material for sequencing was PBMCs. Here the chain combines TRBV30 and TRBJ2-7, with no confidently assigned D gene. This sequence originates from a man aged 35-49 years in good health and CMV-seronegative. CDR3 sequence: CAWSSSGYEQYF. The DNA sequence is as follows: TGTGCCTGGAGTTCGTCAGGCTACGAGCAGTACTTC.